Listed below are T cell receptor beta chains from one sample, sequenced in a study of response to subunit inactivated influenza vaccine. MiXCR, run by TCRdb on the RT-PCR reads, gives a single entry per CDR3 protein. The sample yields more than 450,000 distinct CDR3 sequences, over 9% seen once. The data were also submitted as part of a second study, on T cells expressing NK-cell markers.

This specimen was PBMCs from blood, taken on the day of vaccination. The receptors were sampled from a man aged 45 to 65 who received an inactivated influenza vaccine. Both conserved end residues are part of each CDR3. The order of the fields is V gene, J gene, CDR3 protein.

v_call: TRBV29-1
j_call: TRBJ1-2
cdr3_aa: CSVGKGAHGYTF

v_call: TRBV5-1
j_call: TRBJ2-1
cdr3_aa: CASSPLRRGYEQFF

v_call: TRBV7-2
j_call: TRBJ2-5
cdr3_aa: CASSFRLAGDPQYF

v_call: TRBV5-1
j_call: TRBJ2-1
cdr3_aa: CASKGAASYNEQFF

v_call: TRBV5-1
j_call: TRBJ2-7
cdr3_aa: CASSSRTSGDEQYF

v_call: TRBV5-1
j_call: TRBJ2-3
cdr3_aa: CASSHGTATDTQYF

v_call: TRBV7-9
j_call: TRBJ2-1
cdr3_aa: CASSRIYNEQFF

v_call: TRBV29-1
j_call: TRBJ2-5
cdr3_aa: CSVSRTGKETQYF

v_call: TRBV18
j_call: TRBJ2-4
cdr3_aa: CASSPGAKNIQYF

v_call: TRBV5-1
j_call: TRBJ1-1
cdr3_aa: CASSGNRNTEAFF

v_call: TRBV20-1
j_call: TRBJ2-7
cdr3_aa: CSAMSYNKVDEQYF

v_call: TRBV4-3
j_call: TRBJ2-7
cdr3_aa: CASSQEHASYEQYF

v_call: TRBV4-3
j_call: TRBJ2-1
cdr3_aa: CASSQDIPGGPDNEQFF

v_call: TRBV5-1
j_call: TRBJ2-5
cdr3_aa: CASSLEAGEQETQYF

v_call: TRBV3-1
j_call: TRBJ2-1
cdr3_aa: CASSYELAGAEQEQFF

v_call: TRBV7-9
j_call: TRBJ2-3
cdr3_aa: CASSLGWTSGRTDTQYF

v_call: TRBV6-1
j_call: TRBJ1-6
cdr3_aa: CASRDRGSSYNSPLHF

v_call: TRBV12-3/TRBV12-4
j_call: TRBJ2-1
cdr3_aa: CASTFLAGSYNEQFF

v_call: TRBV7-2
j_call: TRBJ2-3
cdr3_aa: CASSPRRAGSTDTQYF

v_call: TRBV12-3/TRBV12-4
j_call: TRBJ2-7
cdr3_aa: CASSTGQSSYEQYF